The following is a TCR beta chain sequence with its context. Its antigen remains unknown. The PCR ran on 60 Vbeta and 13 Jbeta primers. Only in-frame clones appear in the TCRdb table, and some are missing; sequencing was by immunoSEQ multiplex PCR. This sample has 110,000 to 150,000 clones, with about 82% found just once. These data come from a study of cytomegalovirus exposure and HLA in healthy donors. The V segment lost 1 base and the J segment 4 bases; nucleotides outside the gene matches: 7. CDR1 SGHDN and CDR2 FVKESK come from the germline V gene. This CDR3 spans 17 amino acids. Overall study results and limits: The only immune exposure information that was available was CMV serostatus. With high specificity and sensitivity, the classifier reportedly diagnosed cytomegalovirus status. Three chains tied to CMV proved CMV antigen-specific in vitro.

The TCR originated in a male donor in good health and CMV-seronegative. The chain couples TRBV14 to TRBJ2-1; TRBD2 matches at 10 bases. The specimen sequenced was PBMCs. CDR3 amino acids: CASSQGGLAIKYNEQFF. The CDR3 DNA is TGTGCCAGCAGCCAAGGGGGACTAGCGATAAAGTACAATGAGCAGTTCTTC.